These 7 T cell receptor beta chains were sequenced from one sample in a study of blood T cells in healthy people across ages. Next came a second PCR, run for 7 to 11 cycles, which used a sample-barcoded 5' primer along with a J-beta primer mix. Each CDR3 protein gets one entry after TCRdb re-called the 5' RACE reads with MiXCR. The data show around 1,000,000 distinct CDR3 sequences, roughly 24% seen once. These same records also appear under a second study, on T cells of mothers and their children.

Sequencing input: blood. The receptors were gathered from a girl aged 2 to 9 in good health.

The chain recombines TRBV12-3 or TRBV12-4 with TRBJ2-5, with a tentative D call TRBD2 (6 bases). Trimming took off 2 bases at V and 2 bases at J, with 18 bases between the two ends. This CDR3 region has 17 residues. The CDR3, as DNA: TGTGCCAGCAGTTTACTGGGGACTCAAGGCCCGCAAGAGACCCAGTACTTC. Translating gives CASSLLGTQGPQETQYF.

The J gene is TRBJ2-5, the V gene TRBV29-1, with a possible D match to TRBD2 (5 bases). Germline lookup yields CDR1 SQVTM and CDR2 ANQGSEA. The CDR3 covers 12 residues. V lost 3 bases and J lost 4, with 9 bases in between. The CDR3 DNA reads as TGCAGCGTTGAGGGCGAGGGAGAGACCCAGTACTTC. Its translation: CSVEGEGETQYF.

This clonotype was seen a handful of times. The chain joins TRBV28 to TRBJ1-4, with D perhaps matching TRBD1 (6 bases). Trimming cost V 5 bases and J 4 bases, with 11 bases left between them. This CDR3 has 14 amino acids. Per the germline V gene, CDR1 is MDHEN and CDR2 is SYDVKM. The CDR3 reads CASSRTVNNEKLFF. CDR3 coding DNA: TGTGCCAGCAGTCGGACAGTCAATAATGAAAAACTGTTTTTT. Looking up the rest from reference TRBV28 and TRBJ1-4 gives the full variable domain: DVKVTQSSRYLVKRTGEKVFLECVQDMDHENMFWYRQDPGLGLRLIYFSYDVKMKEKGDIPEGYSVSREKKERFSLILESASTNQTSMYLCASSRTVNNEKLFFGSGTQLSVL.

The chain joins TRBV4-3 to TRBJ1-2; no clear D. Germline V gene sequence: CDR1 LGHNA, CDR2 YSLEER. V lost 0 bases and J lost 0, with 14 bases in between. This CDR3 comprises 17 residues. Here the CDR3 DNA reads TGCGCCAGCAGCCAAGATCTTTATGCCGTCTCTAACTATGGCTACACCTTC. This codes for CASSQDLYAVSNYGYTF.

The J gene is TRBJ2-7, the V gene TRBV29-1; possibly TRBD1 for D (6 bases). Germline V CDR1 and CDR2: SQVTM, ANQGSEA. The CDR3 runs to 13 residues. Trimming removed 7 bases at V and 3 bases at J, with 16 bases between. The CDR3 DNA sequence: TGCAGCGCTCAGGGGAGCTCCTTCTACGAGCAGTACTTC. It codes for CSAQGSSFYEQYF.

In DNA, the CDR3 is TGCGCCAGCAGCCAAGATGGACGTACCTACGAGCAGTACTTC. Protein: CASSQDGRTYEQYF. The chain is built from TRBV4-3 and TRBJ2-5, with D unclear. The J call is uncertain, as TRBJ2-7 better fits the DNA end. From germline, CDR1 is LGHNA and CDR2 YSLEER. The CDR3 loop spans 14 amino acids.

Regarding this clonotype: Relative to the germline gene, one junction end is altered; a read error may explain this. The J gene is TRBJ2-6, the V gene TRBV10-3, with D tentatively TRBD1 (5 bases). Germline loops: CDR1 ENHRY, CDR2 SYGVKD. The CDR3 has 19 residues. The CDR3 sequence: CAIGESVGQTLSGANVLTF. In DNA, the CDR3 is TGTGCCATCGGTGAGTCTGTCGGACAAACCCTTTCTGGGGCCAACGTCCTGACTTTC.